This passage covers 22 T cell receptor beta chains from one sample sequenced in a study of blood T cells in healthy people across ages. Primers used in a second PCR of roughly 6 to 12 cycles were a sample-barcoded 5' primer and a J-beta primer mix. TCRdb analysed the 5' RACE reads with MiXCR anew, one entry per CDR3 protein. The sample lists 1,300,000 or so distinct CDR3 sequences, 55% to 75% seen once, with 6.5% to 8.5% in the top ten. Sequenced material: blood. All receptors come from a man in his late teens or twenties in good health.

The chain has TRBV20-1 and TRBJ2-5; TRBD1 matches 7 bases. Losses at the gene ends were 1 base for V and 2 bases for J; bases not matched to a gene: 13. The germline CDR1 and CDR2 sequences are DFQATT and SNEGSKA (reference sequence). There are 17 residues in the CDR3. CDR3 protein: CSARAKLGTEGQETQYF. The CDR3, as DNA: TGCAGTGCTAGAGCCAAGTTGGGGACAGAGGGTCAAGAGACCCAGTACTTC.

This clonotype was seen more than once but under ten times. The chain has TRBV15 and TRBJ2-4; unclear D gene. Trimming shortened V by 4 bases and J by 8 bases, and 15 bases separated the two germline ends. Germline V gene data show CDR1 as LNHNV and CDR2 as YYDKDF (reference sequence). There are 14 residues in the CDR3. Written as DNA, the CDR3 is TGTGCCACCAGCACCCAGGAGCTATCCGACATTCAGTACTTC. Amino acids: CATSTQELSDIQYF.

The V call is TRBV4-3, the J call TRBJ2-7; 11 bases line up with TRBD2. The ends lost 4 bases at V and 5 bases at J; junction bases unmatched: 16. Germline lookup yields CDR1 LGHNA and CDR2 YSLEER. There are 18 residues in the CDR3. The CDR3 protein is CASSPGTGLAGGWNEQYF. DNA of the CDR3: TGCGCCAGCAGCCCGGGAACGGGATTAGCGGGGGGGTGGAACGAGCAGTACTTC.

V is TRBV10-1 and J is TRBJ2-3; perhaps TRBD2 as D (5 bases). Trimming left V 0 bases short and J 0 bases short, with 10 bases between. This CDR3 has 16 amino acids. The germline gives CDR1 WNHNN, CDR2 SYGVQD (reference sequence). CDR3 region: CASSESRRPSTDTQYF. For the CDR3, the DNA is TGCGCCAGCAGTGAGTCCAGGAGGCCCAGCACAGATACGCAGTATTTT.

The V gene is TRBV12-3 or TRBV12-4, the J gene TRBJ2-1; D tentatively fits TRBD1 or TRBD2 (5 bases each). This CDR3 comprises 17 residues. V gave up 6 bases and J gave up 10 bases, with 28 bases separating them. The CDR3 nucleotides are TGTGCCAGCAGCCACATAAGGGGACCCCAAAAACCCAGAGAGCAGTTCTTC. This translates into CASSHIRGPQKPREQFF.

The chain combines TRBV4-1 with TRBJ2-1, with 11 bases matching TRBD1. Trimming removed 2 bases from V and 8 bases from J; junction bases left unmatched: 5. This CDR3 region has 15 residues. CDR1 is MGHRA and CDR2 is YSYEKL in the germline V gene. Here the CDR3 DNA reads TGCGCCAGCAGCCAACCCGGACAGGGGGCCCATGAGCAGTTCTTC. It codes for CASSQPGQGAHEQFF.

V usage is TRBV19 and J usage is TRBJ2-4; the D gene is possibly TRBD2 (6 bases). Per germline, CDR1 LNHDA and CDR2 SQIVND (reference sequence). This CDR3 has 15 amino acids. Trimming pared 3 bases from V and 3 bases from J, leaving 12 bases between. The CDR3 DNA sequence: TGTGCCAGTAGTATCGGGGGAAGGGACAAAAACATTCAGTACTTC. It specifies CASSIGGRDKNIQYF.

The rearrangement joins TRBV20-1 to TRBJ1-6, with D maybe TRBD1 (5 bases). This CDR3 region has 14 residues. Trimming stripped 3 bases from V and 9 bases from J, with 15 bases between. Per the germline V gene, CDR1 is DFQATT and CDR2 is SNEGSKA (reference sequence). For the CDR3, the DNA is TGCAGTGCTAGGACGGGGGTAAGGATTTCACCCCTCCACTTT. Its protein is CSARTGVRISPLHF.

This clonotype has a handful of counts. The genes are TRBV5-1 and TRBJ2-1; 11 positions agree with TRBD2. The germline gives CDR1 SGHRS, CDR2 YFSETQ. The CDR3 runs to 13 residues. The V and J ends lost 5 bases and 8 bases, in that order; junction bases with no gene match: 3. The CDR3 DNA reads as TGCGCCAGCAGACTAGCGGGAGCCCATGAGCAGTTCTTC. Translation gives CASRLAGAHEQFF.

The CDR3 DNA reads as TGTGCCACCCGACGAGGGTCCTACGAGCAGTACTTC. Protein: CATRRGSYEQYF. The rearrangement joins TRBV12-3 or TRBV12-4 to TRBJ2-7; maybe TRBD2 (5 bases). The CDR3 length is 12 residues. V lost 10 bases and J lost 1, with 11 bases in between.

On this clonotype itself: Germline and junction disagree at one end, which may indicate a read error. The V gene is TRBV5-1, the J gene TRBJ2-7; 7 bases are shared with TRBD1. CDR1 is SGHRS, CDR2 YFSETQ, per germline. The CDR3 is 14 amino acids. The CDR3: CVSSLEQGAYEQYF. CDR3 sequence (DNA): TGCGTCAGCAGCTTGGAGCAGGGGGCCTACGAGCAGTACTTC. The variable domain in full, with the rest retrieved from reference TRBV5-1 and TRBJ2-7, is KAGVTQTPRYLIKTRGQQVTLSCSPISGHRSVSWYQQTPGQGLQFLFEYFSETQRNKGNFPGRFSGRQFSNSRSEMNVSTLELGDSALYLCVSSLEQGAYEQYFGPGTRLTVT.

The chain recombines TRBV7-2 with TRBJ1-2, with a weak D call TRBD1 (5 bases). The V gene lost 2 bases and the J gene lost 2 bases, with 9 bases spanning the gap. CDR3 length: 14 amino acids. The germline V gene encodes CDR1 SGHTA and CDR2 FQGNSA. DNA for the CDR3: TGTGCCAGCAGCTTAAAGGGGCTGAACTATGGCTACACCTTC. It codes for CASSLKGLNYGYTF. Using reference TRBV7-2 and TRBJ1-2 for the parts outside the CDR3, the full variable domain is GAGVSQSPSNKVTEKGKDVELRCDPISGHTALYWYRQSLGQGLEFLIYFQGNSAPDKSGLPSDRFSAERTGGSVSTLTIQRTQQEDSAVYLCASSLKGLNYGYTFGSGTRLTVV.

The J gene is TRBJ2-5, the V gene TRBV18; D is uncertain. The J call may be mistaken, given a closer DNA end match to TRBJ2-7. In germline, CDR1 is KGHSH, CDR2 LQKENI. The CDR3 extends over 14 amino acids. The chain's CDR3 is CASSPSAATGEQYF. The CDR3 DNA reads as TGTGCCAGCTCACCTTCGGCCGCGACGGGCGAGCAGTACTTC.

This clonotype appeared a single time. Mismatch with germline at one junction end may stem from a read error. Here the CDR3 reads CASSQGTSGMGEQYF. The CDR3 DNA reads TGTGCCAGCAGTCAAGGGACTAGCGGGATGGGCGAGCAGTACTTC. The genes are TRBV3-1 and TRBJ2-7, with 13 positions matching TRBD2. The CDR3 runs 15 residues. Germline lookup yields CDR1 LGHDT and CDR2 YNNKEL (reference sequence).

This clonotype showed up just a few times. The CDR3 is CASSLYGGRYEQYF. For the CDR3, the DNA is TGTGCCAGCAGCTTATATGGGGGCCGGTACGAGCAGTACTTC. This sequence joins TRBV7-2 and TRBJ2-7, with a weak D call TRBD1 (6 bases). CDR1 is SGHTA, CDR2 FQGNSA, per germline. This CDR3 is built from 14 residues. Between the trimmed V and J ends, which lost 2 bases and 4 bases, there was a span of 12 bases. The whole variable domain, remainder taken from reference TRBV7-2 and TRBJ2-7, is GAGVSQSPSNKVTEKGKDVELRCDPISGHTALYWYRQSLGQGLEFLIYFQGNSAPDKSGLPSDRFSAERTGGSVSTLTIQRTQQEDSAVYLCASSLYGGRYEQYFGPGTRLTVT.

This rearrangement joins TRBV3-1 to TRBJ2-5; 7 bases are a match to TRBD2. TRBJ2-7 explains the end of the DNA better; the J call may be wrong. This CDR3 region has 14 residues. Germline V gene lookup returns CDR1 LGHDT and CDR2 YNNKEL (reference sequence). The CDR3 DNA reads TGTGCCAGCAGCCCCAGCGGGGAAACCTACGAGCAGTACTTC. This encodes CASSPSGETYEQYF.

This clonotype has a single count. The chain carries TRBV6-5 and TRBJ2-3, with 7 nucleotides matching TRBD2. This CDR3 has 15 residues. V shed 7 bases and J 0 bases; nucleotides not matched to a gene: 7. Per germline, CDR1 MNHEY and CDR2 SVGAGI. The CDR3 protein is CASKAGSPSTDTQYF. CDR3 nucleotide sequence: TGTGCCAGCAAAGCGGGAAGTCCTAGCACAGATACGCAGTATTTT.

This sequence joins TRBV12-3 or TRBV12-4 and TRBJ1-1, with D unclear. Trimming pared 2 bases from V and 8 bases from J, leaving 12 bases between. The CDR3 loop spans 13 amino acids. The CDR3 nucleotides are TGTGCCAGCAGTTTATCTTGGGATCTAGAAGCTTTCTTT. It encodes CASSLSWDLEAFF.

In nucleotides, the CDR3 is TGTGCCAGCAGAGCACCTCTAGCGGGGGGCCATGCCTACAATGAGCAGTTCTTC. Translation gives CASRAPLAGGHAYNEQFF. The gene calls are TRBV6-1 and TRBJ2-1; 11 bases map to TRBD2. The germline V gene encodes CDR1 MNHNS and CDR2 SASEGT. With 6 bases clipped from V and 2 bases from J, the junction kept 12 bases outside the gene matches. The CDR3 length is 18 residues.

The chain joins TRBV7-2 to TRBJ2-3; D is possibly TRBD2 (6 bases). This CDR3 has 15 residues. Trimming removed 1 base from V and 7 bases from J, with 15 bases in between. The germline V gene has CDR1 SGHTA and CDR2 FQGNSA. CDR3 sequence (DNA): TGTGCCAGCAGCTTAGGGGCAGGGACTTTGAATACGCAGTATTTT. This encodes CASSLGAGTLNTQYF.

The CDR3 region is CASSSLFRGGVEEKLFF. CDR3 coding DNA: TGTGCCAGCAGCTCACTATTCAGAGGGGGGGTTGAAGAAAAACTGTTTTTT. V is TRBV7-9 and J is TRBJ1-4, with a tentative D call TRBD1 (6 bases). Germline loops: CDR1 SEHNR, CDR2 FQNEAQ (reference sequence). This CDR3 spans 17 amino acids. Trimming took off 4 bases at V and 8 bases at J, with 23 bases between the two ends.

This chain links TRBV7-9 with TRBJ2-7, with 7 positions matching TRBD1. CDR1 is SEHNR, CDR2 FQNEAQ, per germline (reference sequence). This CDR3 has 15 residues. J gave up 2 bases and V 1 base, and 5 bases lay outside the gene matches. DNA for the CDR3: TGTGCCAGCAGCTTAGTACCGGGACAGCCCTACGAGCAGTACTTC. It encodes CASSLVPGQPYEQYF.